The text below deals with one T cell receptor beta chain. The CDR3 loop spans 16 amino acids. V was cut by 6 bases and J by 2 bases, with 20 bases left in between. CDR1 is SGHVS and CDR2 is FNYEAQ in the germline V gene. These data come from a study of blood T cell repertoires in COVID-19. This table comes from immunoSEQ multiplex PCR, and its TCRdb copy is limited to in-frame clones, with some not included. The sample lists hundreds of thousands of clones, approximately 84% occurring once. The receptor was derived from a man in his late teens or twenties who had recovered from COVID-19. The sample consisted of PBMCs or T cells enriched from blood (not recorded which). This chain connects TRBV7-6 to TRBJ2-7, with D perhaps TRBD2 (6 bases). In DNA form, the CDR3 reads TGTGCCAGCAGTGGCTCGCGGGGTTCCAGCCCCTACGAGCAGTACTTC. Protein product: CASSGSRGSSPYEQYF.